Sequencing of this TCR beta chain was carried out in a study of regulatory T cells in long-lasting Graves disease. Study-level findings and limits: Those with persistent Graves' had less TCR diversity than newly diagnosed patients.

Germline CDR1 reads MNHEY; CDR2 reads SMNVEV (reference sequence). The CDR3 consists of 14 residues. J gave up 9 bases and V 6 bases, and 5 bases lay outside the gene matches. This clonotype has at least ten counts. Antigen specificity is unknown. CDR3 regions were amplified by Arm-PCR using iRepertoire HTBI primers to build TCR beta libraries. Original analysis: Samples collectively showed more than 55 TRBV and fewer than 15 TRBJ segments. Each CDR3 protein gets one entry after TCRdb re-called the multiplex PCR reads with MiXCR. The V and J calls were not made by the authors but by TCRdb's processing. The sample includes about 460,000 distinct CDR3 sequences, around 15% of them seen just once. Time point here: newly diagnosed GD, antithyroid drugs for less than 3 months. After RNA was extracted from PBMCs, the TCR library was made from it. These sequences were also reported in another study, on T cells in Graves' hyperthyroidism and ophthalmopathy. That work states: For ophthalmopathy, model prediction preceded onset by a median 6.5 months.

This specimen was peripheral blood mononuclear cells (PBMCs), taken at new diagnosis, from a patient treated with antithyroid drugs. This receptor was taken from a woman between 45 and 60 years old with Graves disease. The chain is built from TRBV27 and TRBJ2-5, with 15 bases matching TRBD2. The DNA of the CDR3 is TGTGCCAGCAGCCCTGGACTAGCGGGAGGGGCCCAGTACTTC. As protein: CASSPGLAGGAQYF.